These 9 T cell receptor beta chains were sequenced from one sample in a study of T cell repertoires in cytomegalovirus infection. The antigens of these receptors remain unknown. Each CDR3 protein is one row after TCRdb ran MiXCR on the reads. The profile shows 750,000 to 900,000 distinct CDR3 sequences, about 28% of them singletons. The input for sequencing was cultured CD8+ T cells from PBMCs, taken from culture after CMV antigen stimulation. Receptors were obtained from a human donor in good health (CMV status not recorded). Some clones in this sample may be carry-over from other donors' samples.

This sequence joins TRBV4-3 and TRBJ2-6, with unresolved D. V lost 0 bases and J 2 bases, leaving 11 bases between the germline ends. The germline gives CDR1 LGHNA, CDR2 YSLEER. The CDR3 totals 17 residues. The CDR3 nucleotides read TGCGCCAGCAGCCAAGATCGCCGCTATACTGGGGCCAACGTCCTGACTTTC. Its translation: CASSQDRRYTGANVLTF.

The V gene is TRBV15, the J gene TRBJ1-2; a weak D match, TRBD1 (5 bases). The CDR3 runs to 16 residues. The V end was cut by 0 bases, the J end by 4 bases, with 15 bases between. Per germline, CDR1 LNHNV and CDR2 YYDKDF (reference sequence). CDR3 sequence reads: CATSRDTGGSFYGYTF. CDR3 coding DNA: TGTGCCACCAGCAGAGATACGGGGGGATCCTTCTATGGCTACACCTTC.

This CDR3 is CASNVYRAYYGYTF. In nucleotides, the CDR3 is TGTGCCAGCAACGTATACAGGGCTTACTATGGCTACACCTTC. V and J are TRBV28 and TRBJ1-2; possible D gene TRBD1, 6 bases. The CDR3 spans 14 residues. Trimming removed 7 bases at V and 3 bases at J, with 15 bases between. Per germline, CDR1 MDHEN and CDR2 SYDVKM.

V is TRBV14 and J is TRBJ1-2; no clear D gene. Germline CDR1 is SGHDN and CDR2 is FVKESK. This CDR3 spans 13 amino acids. The V and J ends lost 1 base and 2 bases respectively, with 5 bases between them. CDR3 sequence: CASSQVRNYGYTF. For the CDR3, the DNA is TGTGCCAGCAGCCAAGTCAGAAACTATGGCTACACCTTC. Full variable domain (missing parts from reference TRBV14 and TRBJ1-2): EAGVTQFPSHSVIEKGQTVTLRCDPISGHDNLYWYRRVMGKEIKFLLHFVKESKQDESGMPNNRFLAERTGGTYSTLKVQPAELEDSGVYFCASSQVRNYGYTFGSGTRLTVV.

The J gene is TRBJ2-1, the V gene TRBV27; the D gene is possibly TRBD1 (6 bases). From germline, CDR1 is MNHEY and CDR2 SMNVEV (reference sequence). This CDR3 is built from 13 residues. Trimming removed 2 bases at V and 9 bases at J, with 11 bases between. CDR3 sequence reads: CASSLRTVGEQFF. The CDR3 DNA reads TGTGCCAGCAGTTTAAGGACAGTCGGTGAGCAGTTCTTC.

In this sample, this clonotype turned up many times. CDR3 sequence reads: CASSLDNRDSYGYTF. The CDR3 DNA sequence: TGTGCCAGCAGCTTAGACAACCGGGACAGTTATGGCTACACCTTC. The gene calls are TRBV7-6 and TRBJ1-2, with TRBD1 identical over 7 bases. The germline V gene has CDR1 SGHVS and CDR2 FNYEAQ. V dropped 1 base and J dropped 5; count of bases not matched to a gene: 7. The CDR3 has 15 amino acids. The full variable domain, in which reference TRBV7-6 and TRBJ1-2 provide the parts outside the CDR3, is GAGVSQSPRYKVTKRGQDVALRCDPISGHVSLYWYRQALGQGPEFLTYFNYEAQQDKSGLPNDRFSAERPEGSISTLTIQRTEQRDSAMYRCASSLDNRDSYGYTFGSGTRLTVV.

This clonotype was picked up a small number of times. The V gene is TRBV27, the J gene TRBJ2-1; no firm D call. Trimming removed 6 bases at V and 9 bases at J, with 12 bases between. CDR1 and CDR2 (germline): MNHEY, SMNVEV (reference sequence). The CDR3 length is 12 residues. CDR3 loop: CASSPGRTEQFF. CDR3 bases: TGTGCCAGCAGCCCCGGACGCACTGAGCAGTTCTTC.

J is TRBJ2-5 and V is TRBV7-9, with D uncertain. The ends were cut back, 3 bases at V and 1 base at J, with 9 bases in the middle. The CDR3 is made up of 14 amino acids. Germline V CDR1 and CDR2: SEHNR, FQNEAQ (reference sequence). As DNA, the CDR3 is TGTGCCAGCAGCTTCTCCCTACCCCAAGAGACCCAGTACTTC. Amino acids: CASSFSLPQETQYF. The full variable domain, with the rest looked up from reference TRBV7-9 and TRBJ2-5, is DTGVSQNPRHKITKRGQNVTFRCDPISEHNRLYWYRQTLGQGPEFLTYFQNEAQLEKSRLLSDRFSAERPKGSFSTLEIQRTEQGDSAMYLCASSFSLPQETQYFGPGTRLLVL.

This clonotype appeared many times. The CDR3 spells CASSPLAGWSDTQYF. In DNA form, the CDR3 reads TGTGCCAGCAGCCCACTAGCGGGGTGGTCAGATACGCAGTATTTT. The chain couples TRBV7-2 to TRBJ2-3; 10 nucleotides match TRBD2. Germline V gives CDR1 SGHTA, CDR2 FQGNSA. Trimming took 5 bases from V and 4 from J; bases not matched to a gene: 6. There are 15 residues in the CDR3. Drawing the rest from reference TRBV7-2 and TRBJ2-3, the complete variable domain is GAGVSQSPSNKVTEKGKDVELRCDPISGHTALYWYRQSLGQGLEFLIYFQGNSAPDKSGLPSDRFSAERTGGSVSTLTIQRTQQEDSAVYLCASSPLAGWSDTQYFGPGTRLTVL.